This T cell receptor (beta chain) was obtained from a study of blood T cell repertoires in COVID-19. Study in general: Sites across the United States, Italy and Spain contributed samples from acute and convalescent COVID-19. Sample material is recorded as cDNA or gDNA derived from T cells, B-cell-depleted T cells, or PBMCs.

The V gene end was trimmed by 5 bases and the J gene end by 2 bases; junction bases not matched to a gene: 4. CDR3 length equals 15 residues. Looked up from germline, CDR1 is WNHNN and CDR2 is SYGVQD (reference sequence). In the study's own analysis: Amplification with reference gene primers provided the estimates of nucleated cell counts. Sequenced by immunoSEQ multiplex PCR; TCRdb stores in-frame clones only, minus some. V and J calls and clone size come straight from that table; D and trimming were deduced from the DNA. The table records tens of thousands of clones, less than 90% of them present only once.

Source material: peripheral blood. This rearrangement joins TRBV10-1 to TRBJ2-7; 12 bases match TRBD2. The source is a human donor in a cohort sampled during active COVID-19. The CDR3 sequence is CASSPSGRAPYEQYV. In DNA, the CDR3 is TGCGCCAGCAGTCCTAGCGGGAGGGCCCCCTACGAGCAGTACGTC.